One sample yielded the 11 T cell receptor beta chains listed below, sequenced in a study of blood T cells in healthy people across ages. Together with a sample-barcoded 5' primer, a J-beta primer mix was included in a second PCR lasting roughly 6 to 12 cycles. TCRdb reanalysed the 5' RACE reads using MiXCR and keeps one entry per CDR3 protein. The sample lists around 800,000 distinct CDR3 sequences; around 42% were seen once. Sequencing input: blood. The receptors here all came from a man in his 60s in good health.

The CDR3: CASSSGPSRTYEQYF. DNA of the CDR3: TGTGCCAGCAGCTCAGGCCCTAGCCGGACCTACGAGCAGTACTTC. The rearrangement joins TRBV7-3 to TRBJ2-4; maybe TRBD2 (5 bases). TRBJ2-7 explains the end of the DNA better; the J call may be wrong. CDR1 and CDR2 (germline): SGHTA, FQGTGA. This CDR3 contains 15 residues.

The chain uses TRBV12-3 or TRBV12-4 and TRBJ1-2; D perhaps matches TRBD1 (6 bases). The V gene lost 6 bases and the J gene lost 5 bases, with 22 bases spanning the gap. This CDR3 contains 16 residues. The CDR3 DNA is TGTGCCAGCAGCCTTTTTGGGGGCGCCGGAGTTTATGGCTACACCTTC. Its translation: CASSLFGGAGVYGYTF.

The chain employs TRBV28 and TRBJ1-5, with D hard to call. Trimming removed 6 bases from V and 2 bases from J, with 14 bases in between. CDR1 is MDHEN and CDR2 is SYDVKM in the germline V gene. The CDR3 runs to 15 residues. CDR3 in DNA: TGTGCCAGCAGGACCCCGGACGGGCGCAATCAGCCCCAGCATTTT. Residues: CASRTPDGRNQPQHF. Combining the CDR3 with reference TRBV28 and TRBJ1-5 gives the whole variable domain DVKVTQSSRYLVKRTGEKVFLECVQDMDHENMFWYRQDPGLGLRLIYFSYDVKMKEKGDIPEGYSVSREKKERFSLILESASTNQTSMYLCASRTPDGRNQPQHFGDGTRLSIL.

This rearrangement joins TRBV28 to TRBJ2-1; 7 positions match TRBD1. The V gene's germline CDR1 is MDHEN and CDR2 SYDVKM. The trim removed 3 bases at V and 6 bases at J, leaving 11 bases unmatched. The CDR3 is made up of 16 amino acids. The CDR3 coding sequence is TGTGCCAGCAGTTTTGCGGGCAGAGGGGGCGGCAATGAGCAGTTCTTC. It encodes CASSFAGRGGGNEQFF.

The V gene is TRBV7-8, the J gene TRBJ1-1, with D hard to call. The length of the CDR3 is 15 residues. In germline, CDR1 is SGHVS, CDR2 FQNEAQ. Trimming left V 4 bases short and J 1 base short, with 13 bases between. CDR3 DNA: TGTGCCAGCAGCTCCGGACTTATCGGGAACACTGAAGCTTTCTTT. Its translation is CASSSGLIGNTEAFF.

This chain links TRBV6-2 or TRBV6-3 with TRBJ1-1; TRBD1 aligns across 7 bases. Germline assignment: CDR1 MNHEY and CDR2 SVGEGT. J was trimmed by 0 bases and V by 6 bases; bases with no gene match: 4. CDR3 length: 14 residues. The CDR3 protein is CASRTGQMNTEAFF. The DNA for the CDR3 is TGTGCCAGCAGGACAGGGCAAATGAACACTGAAGCTTTCTTT.

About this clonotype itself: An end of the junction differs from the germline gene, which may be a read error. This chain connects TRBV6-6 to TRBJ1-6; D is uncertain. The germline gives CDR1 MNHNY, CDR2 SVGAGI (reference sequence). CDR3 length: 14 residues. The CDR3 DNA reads TGTGCCGGCAGTTACTCGAAAGGGTCTTCACCCCTCCACTTT. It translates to CAGSYSKGSSPLHF.

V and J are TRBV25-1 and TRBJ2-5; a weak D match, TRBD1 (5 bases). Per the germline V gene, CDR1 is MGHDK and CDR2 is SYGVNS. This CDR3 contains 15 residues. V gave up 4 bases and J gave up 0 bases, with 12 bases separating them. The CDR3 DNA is TGTGCCAGCAGTGCGACAGCTCCGTACCAAGAGACCCAGTACTTC. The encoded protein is CASSATAPYQETQYF.

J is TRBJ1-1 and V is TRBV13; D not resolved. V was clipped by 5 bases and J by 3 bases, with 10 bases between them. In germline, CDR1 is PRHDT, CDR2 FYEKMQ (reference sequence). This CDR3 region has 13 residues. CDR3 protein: CASSLARHTEAFF. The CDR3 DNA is TGTGCCAGCAGCCTGGCACGGCACACTGAAGCTTTCTTT.

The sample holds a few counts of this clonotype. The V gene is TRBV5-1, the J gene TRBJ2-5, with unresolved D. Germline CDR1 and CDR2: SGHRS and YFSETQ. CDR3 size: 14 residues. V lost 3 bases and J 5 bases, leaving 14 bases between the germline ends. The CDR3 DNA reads TGCGCCAGCAGCTCTTTCACTATGTCTGAGACCCAGTACTTC. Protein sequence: CASSSFTMSETQYF.

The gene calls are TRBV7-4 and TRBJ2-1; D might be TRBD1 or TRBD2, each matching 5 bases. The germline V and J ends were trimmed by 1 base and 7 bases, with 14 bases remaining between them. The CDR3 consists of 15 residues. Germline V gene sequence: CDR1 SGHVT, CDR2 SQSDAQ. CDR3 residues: CASSLDVWGGNEQFF. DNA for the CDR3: TGTGCCAGCAGCTTAGACGTATGGGGCGGGAATGAGCAGTTCTTC.